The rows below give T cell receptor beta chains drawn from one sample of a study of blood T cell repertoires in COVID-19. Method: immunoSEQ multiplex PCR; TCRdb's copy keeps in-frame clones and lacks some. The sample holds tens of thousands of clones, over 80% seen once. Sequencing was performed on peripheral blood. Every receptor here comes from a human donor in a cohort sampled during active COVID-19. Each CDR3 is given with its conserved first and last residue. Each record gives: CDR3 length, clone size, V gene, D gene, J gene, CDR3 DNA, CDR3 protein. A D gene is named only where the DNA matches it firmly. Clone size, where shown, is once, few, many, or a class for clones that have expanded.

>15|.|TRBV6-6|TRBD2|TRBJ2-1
TGTGCCAGCAGGAAGGGCCTAGCGGCGGGAAATGAGCAGTTCTTC
CASRKGLAAGNEQFF
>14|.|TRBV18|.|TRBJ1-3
TGTGCCAGCTCACCCTATTTATCTGGAAACACCATATATTTT
CASSPYLSGNTIYF
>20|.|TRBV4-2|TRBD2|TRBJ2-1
TGTGCCAGCAGCCAATGGCGGTCCGGTGGAGGGAGGGCAACCTACAATGAGCAGTTCTTC
CASSQWRSGGGRATYNEQFF
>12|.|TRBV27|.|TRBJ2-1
TGTGCCAGCAGTTTAAGCGTCAATGAGCAGTTCTTC
CASSLSVNEQFF
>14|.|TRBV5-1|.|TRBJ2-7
TGCGCCAGCAGTTTTGGACAGCCGAGCTACGAGCAGTACTTC
CASSFGQPSYEQYF
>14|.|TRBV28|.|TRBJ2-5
TGTGCCAGCGGGCCTCGACTATCCCAAGAGACCCAGTACTTC
CASGPRLSQETQYF
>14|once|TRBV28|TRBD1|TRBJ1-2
TGTGCTAGCAAGGTACAGGGGAATATTTATGGCTACACCTTC
CASKVQGNIYGYTF
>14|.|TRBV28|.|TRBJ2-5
TGTGCCAGCAGTGAGCCGAGGGGGCAAGAGACCCAGTACTTC
CASSEPRGQETQYF
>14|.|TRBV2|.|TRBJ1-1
TGTGCCAGCAGTGAAAGGACAGACTACACTGAAGCTTTCTTT
CASSERTDYTEAFF
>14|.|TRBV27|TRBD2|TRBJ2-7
TGTGCCAGCAGTTTCTTAGGCGGGAGAGGCGAGCAGTACTTC
CASSFLGGRGEQYF
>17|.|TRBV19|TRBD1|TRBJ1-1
TGTGCCAGTAGCAAATTGGACAGGGGGTGGAGAAACACTGAAGCTTTCTTT
CASSKLDRGWRNTEAFF
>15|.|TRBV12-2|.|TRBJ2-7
TGTGCAAGTCGCTCCTGGGGCGGTTTATCCTACGAGCAGTACTTC
CASRSWGGLSYEQYF
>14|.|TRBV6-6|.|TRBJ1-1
TGTGCCAGCAGTTACGAAACACTGAACACTGAAGCTTTCTTT
CASSYETLNTEAFF
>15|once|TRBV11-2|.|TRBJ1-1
TGTGCCAGCAGCCGAAGGGCGGAGGGGAACACTGAAGCTTTCTTT
CASSRRAEGNTEAFF
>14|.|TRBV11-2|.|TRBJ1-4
TGTGCCAGCAGCCTTGGAGGCGCAGATGAAAAACTGTTTTTT
CASSLGGADEKLFF
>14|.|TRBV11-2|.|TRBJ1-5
TGTGCCAGCAGCCTGGGGGGTGGGGGGCAGCCCCAGCATTTT
CASSLGGGGQPQHF
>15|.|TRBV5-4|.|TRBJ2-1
TGTGCCAGCAGCTTGGGACAGTGGAACTACAATGAGCAGTTCTTC
CASSLGQWNYNEQFF
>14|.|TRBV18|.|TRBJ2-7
TGTGCCAGCTCACCGGCGGACAGAAACCGCGAGCAGTACTTC
CASSPADRNREQYF
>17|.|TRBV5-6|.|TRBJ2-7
TGTGCCAGCAGCTCCCCCTGGACAGTGAGGAGCTCCTACGAGCAGTACTTC
CASSSPWTVRSSYEQYF
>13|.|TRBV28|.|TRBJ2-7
TGTGCCAGCAGTTTGGCCGAAAACTACGAGCAGTACTTC
CASSLAENYEQYF
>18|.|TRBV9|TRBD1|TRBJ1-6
TGTGCCAGCAGCGTTACGGGACAGGGGTCAGCTGGAGGTTCACCCCTCCACTTT
CASSVTGQGSAGGSPLHF
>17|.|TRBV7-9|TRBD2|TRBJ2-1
TGTGCCAGCAGCCCGTTGGCTAGCGGTAGCTCCTACAATGAGCAGTTCTTC
CASSPLASGSSYNEQFF
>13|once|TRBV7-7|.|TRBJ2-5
TGTGCCAGCTCAGACACATCCCAAGAGACCCAGTACTTC
CASSDTSQETQYF
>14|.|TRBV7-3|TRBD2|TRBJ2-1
TGTGCCAGCAGCTTTACTAGCGGGAACAATGAGCAGTTCTTC
CASSFTSGNNEQFF
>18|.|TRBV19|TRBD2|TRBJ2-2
TGTGCCAGTAGTATCGTGATAGCGGGAGGGCTGAACACCGGGGAGCTGTTTTTT
CASSIVIAGGLNTGELFF
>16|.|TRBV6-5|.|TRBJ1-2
TGTGCCAGCAGTTACTCGGGAGGGGGTGGTGACTATGGCTACACCTTC
CASSYSGGGGDYGYTF
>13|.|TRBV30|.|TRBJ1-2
TGTGCCTGGAGTGTACAGGAAGCGATCGGCTACACCTTC
CAWSVQEAIGYTF
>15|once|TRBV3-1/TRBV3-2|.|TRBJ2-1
TGTGCCAGCAGCTACGGGGGAGGAGGGGTGAATGAGCAGTTCTTC
CASSYGGGGVNEQFF
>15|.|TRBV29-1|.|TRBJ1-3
TGCAGCGTTGAAGAAATGGGGCAGGGTGGGAACACCATATATTTT
CSVEEMGQGGNTIYF
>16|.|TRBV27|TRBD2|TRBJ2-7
TGTGCCAGCGTTTTTTCGAGCGGGAAGATCTCCTACGAGCAGTACTTC
CASVFSSGKISYEQYF
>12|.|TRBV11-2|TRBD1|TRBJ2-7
TGTGCCAGCAGCGCGGACAGGGGGGAACAGTACTTC
CASSADRGEQYF
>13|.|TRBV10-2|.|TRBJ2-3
TGCGCCAGCAGTGTGGCAGGGACAGATACGCAGTATTTT
CASSVAGTDTQYF
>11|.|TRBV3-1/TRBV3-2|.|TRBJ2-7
TGTGCCAGCAGTCGAGGCTACGAGCAGTACTTC
CASSRGYEQYF